What follows describes a single T cell receptor beta chain. Participants were aged about 18 to 90 years, lived in under 25 US areas, and enrolled virtually. In assigning cohorts, the study relied on participant-reported clinical history. The record originates from a study of blood T cell repertoires in COVID-19. Repertoires were generated with immunoSEQ multiplex PCR, while TCRdb's copy carries only in-frame clones and drops some. The sample shows about 280,000 clones, roughly 80% of them seen only once. Germline CDR1 and CDR2: LNHDA and SQIVND (reference sequence). The CDR3 covers 15 residues. After removal of 7 bases from V and 5 bases from J, the junction contained 8 bases not matched to a gene.

Input material: PBMCs or T cells enriched from blood (not recorded which). The gene calls are TRBV19 and TRBJ2-5, with 12 bases fitting TRBD2. This TCR derives from a man between 40 and 49 years old who had been exposed to COVID-19. The CDR3 DNA reads as TGTGCCAGTAATGGCCTAGCGGGAGGGCGGGAGACCCAGTACTTC. This sequence encodes CASNGLAGGRETQYF.